Listed here are 18 T cell receptor beta chains from one sample, sequenced in a study of blood T cell repertoires in COVID-19. Generated by immunoSEQ multiplex PCR, the TCRdb table keeps only in-frame clones and is missing some. In the table there are 150,000 to 200,000 clones, about 88% of which are singletons. Input material: peripheral blood. These receptors came from a woman older than 75 in a cohort sampled during active or convalescent COVID-19.

The chain is built from TRBV5-1 and TRBJ2-5; D perhaps matches TRBD1 (5 bases). The CDR3 is 15 residues long. Germline assignment: CDR1 SGHRS and CDR2 YFSETQ. Trimming shortened V by 0 bases and J by 1 base, and 10 bases separated the two germline ends. DNA for the CDR3: TGCGCCAGCAGCTTGGGCTTCCAGGGCCAAGAGACCCAGTACTTC. Its protein product is CASSLGFQGQETQYF.

The chain is built from TRBV29-1 and TRBJ2-3; 12 bases map to TRBD2. The CDR3 has 14 amino acids. Looked up from germline, CDR1 is SQVTM and CDR2 is ANQGSEA. Trimming cost V 6 bases and J 5 bases; bases outside gene matches: 6. The CDR3 region is CSVGLAGSIDTQYF. In DNA form, the CDR3 reads TGCAGCGTCGGACTAGCGGGATCTATAGATACGCAGTATTTT.

The V gene is TRBV28, the J gene TRBJ2-3; D possibly corresponds to TRBD2 (6 bases). Trimming pared 8 bases from V and 4 bases from J, leaving 19 bases between. Germline V gene sequence: CDR1 MDHEN, CDR2 SYDVKM. CDR3 size: 15 residues. DNA of the CDR3: TGTGCCAGCGTCTTCCGGGGGATTCGATCAGATACGCAGTATTTT. It translates to CASVFRGIRSDTQYF.

The chain has TRBV5-1 and TRBJ2-3; TRBD1 might be the D (5 bases). V lost 0 bases, J lost 3 bases, and 14 bases lay in between. Germline values: CDR1 SGHRS, CDR2 YFSETQ. The length of the CDR3 is 16 residues. CDR3 region: CASSLGRGGSTDTQYF. The CDR3, as DNA: TGCGCCAGCAGCTTGGGTAGGGGTGGGTCGACAGATACGCAGTATTTT.

The chain combines TRBV18 with TRBJ1-2, with D hard to call. Germline-derived CDR1 and CDR2 are KGHSH and LQKENI. The V end was cut by 2 bases, the J end by 1 base, with 5 bases between. The CDR3 spans 13 residues. CDR3 sequence: CASSPNSNYGYTF. CDR3 nucleotide sequence: TGTGCCAGCTCACCAAACAGTAACTATGGCTACACCTTC.

The rearrangement uses TRBV27 and TRBJ1-1; D is possibly TRBD1 (6 bases). This CDR3 is built from 14 residues. Germline V CDR1 and CDR2: MNHEY, SMNVEV (reference sequence). V lost 4 bases and J 0 bases, leaving 9 bases between the germline ends. The CDR3 region has the DNA TGTGCCAGCAGTTCTGGACAGCTGAACACTGAAGCTTTCTTT. This gives the protein CASSSGQLNTEAFF.

DNA of the CDR3: TGCGCCAGCAGTCTCGACAGCTCCTACAATGAGCAGTTCTTC. Protein sequence: CASSLDSSYNEQFF. This chain connects TRBV10-1 to TRBJ2-1, with a tentative D call TRBD1 (5 bases). Trimming removed 5 bases at V and 0 bases at J, with 8 bases between. CDR1 and CDR2 (germline): WNHNN, SYGVQD (reference sequence). This CDR3 has 14 residues.

The chain carries TRBV6-2 or TRBV6-3 and TRBJ1-5, with TRBD1 matching 10 bases. This CDR3 is built from 16 residues. With 2 bases clipped from V and 7 bases from J, the junction kept 8 bases outside the gene matches. Germline CDR1 reads MNHEY; CDR2 reads SVGEGT. The CDR3, as DNA: TGTGCCAGCAGTTACCCCCGGACAGGGGGAGGCCAGCCCCAGCATTTT. Protein: CASSYPRTGGGQPQHF.

This clone was observed a few times. The V and J genes are TRBV7-9 and TRBJ2-2; unclear D gene. V lost 4 bases, J lost 3 bases, and 9 bases lay in between. Germline CDR1 is SEHNR and CDR2 is FQNEAQ (reference sequence). The CDR3 is 14 amino acids. In DNA, the CDR3 is TGTGCCAGCAGCTCTGGTAGTCACACCGGGGAGCTGTTTTTT. As protein: CASSSGSHTGELFF.

The chain recombines TRBV24-1 with TRBJ1-2; perhaps TRBD1 as D (6 bases). The CDR3 is 13 amino acids. Germline CDR1 and CDR2: KGHDR and SFDVKD. V was shortened by 5 bases and J by 7 bases, with 13 bases between the two germline ends. The CDR3 DNA reads TGTGCCACCAGTGGGTCAGGGGCGGCTGGCTACACCTTC. This gives the protein CATSGSGAAGYTF.

The V gene is TRBV4-1, the J gene TRBJ1-1, with D possibly being TRBD1 (6 bases). Germline V gene lookup returns CDR1 MGHRA and CDR2 YSYEKL. V was trimmed by 2 bases and J by 6 bases, leaving 13 bases between them. The CDR3 runs 14 residues. DNA for the CDR3: TGCGCCAGCAGCCAACCATGGACAGTCGCTGAAGCTTTCTTT. Protein product: CASSQPWTVAEAFF.

The chain is built from TRBV5-6 and TRBJ1-5; no firm D call. From germline, CDR1 is SGHDT and CDR2 YYEEEE. With 1 base removed from V and 7 bases from J, the gap between germline ends came to 9 bases. The CDR3 consists of 13 residues. The CDR3 region has the DNA TGTGCCAGCAGCTTGAGATCCCGGCAGCCCCAGCATTTT. It codes for CASSLRSRQPQHF.

The chain uses TRBV6-1 and TRBJ2-3; the match to TRBD2 covers 11 bases. The CDR3 spans 18 residues. Looked up from germline, CDR1 is MNHNS and CDR2 is SASEGT. Losses at the gene ends were 2 bases for V and 0 bases for J; bases not matched to a gene: 7. The CDR3 sequence is CASSEITTSGGSTDTQYF. For the CDR3, the DNA is TGTGCCAGCAGTGAAATCACCACTAGCGGGGGAAGCACAGATACGCAGTATTTT.

This chain uses TRBV21-1 with TRBJ1-5. TRBV21-1 is tagged as a pseudogene. This CDR3 comprises 17 residues. CDR3 nucleotides: TGTGCCAGCAGCAAAGTTTCGGCGGGGGCGAGCAATCAGCCCCAGCATTTT. Translated, it gives CASSKVSAGASNQPQHF.

The chain carries TRBV11-2 and TRBJ2-3; perhaps TRBD2 as D (6 bases). The CDR3 consists of 14 residues. In germline, CDR1 is SGHAT, CDR2 FQNNGV. The V end lost 5 bases, the J end lost 6 bases, and 15 bases lay between the germline ends. CDR3 nucleotides: TGTGCCAGCAGCCCGCGACTAGTTTTGGATACGCAGTATTTT. This codes for CASSPRLVLDTQYF. Full variable domain (remainder filled in from reference TRBV11-2 and TRBJ2-3): EAGVAQSPRYKIIEKRQSVAFWCNPISGHATLYWYQQILGQGPKLLIQFQNNGVVDDSQLPKDRFSAERLKGVDSTLKIQPAKLEDSAVYLCASSPRLVLDTQYFGPGTRLTVL.

The chain carries TRBV30 and TRBJ1-4, with a tentative D call TRBD1 (6 bases). Germline-derived CDR1 and CDR2 are GTSNPN and SVGIG (reference sequence). The V gene lost 0 bases and the J gene lost 12 bases, with 20 bases spanning the gap. CDR3 size: 15 residues. CDR3 nucleotides: TGTGCCTGGAGTGTCTTCGGGACAACCGGGGGGGAACTGTTTTTT. It translates to CAWSVFGTTGGELFF.

The chain uses TRBV6-5 and TRBJ2-5, with 13 bases fitting TRBD2. The CDR3 covers 15 residues. CDR1 is MNHEY and CDR2 is SVGAGI in the germline V gene. V gave up 6 bases and J gave up 5 bases; unmatched junction bases: 6. CDR3 protein: CASRLAGGPSETQYF. CDR3 bases: TGTGCCAGCAGACTAGCGGGAGGGCCTTCGGAGACCCAGTACTTC.

The chain joins TRBV9 to TRBJ2-1; TRBD2 aligns across 7 bases. This CDR3 comprises 16 residues. Losses at the gene ends were 0 bases for V and 3 bases for J; bases not matched to a gene: 6. Germline assignment: CDR1 SGDLS and CDR2 YYNGEE. The DNA for the CDR3 is TGTGCCAGCAGCGTAGGGGCTAGCGGCTACTACAATGAGCAGTTCTTC. Residues: CASSVGASGYYNEQFF.